A single sample gave rise to the 13 T cell receptor beta chains below, sequenced in a study of cytomegalovirus exposure and HLA in healthy donors. PCR amplification relied on 60 Vbeta primers (plus 13 Jbeta primers). Assay used: immunoSEQ multiplex PCR; TCRdb lists only in-frame clones, some missing. The data hold about 100,000 clones, with roughly 70% observed a single time. The specimen sequenced was PBMCs. The receptors shown here come from a man aged 45 to 65 in good health and CMV-seronegative.

This clone has more than one count but fewer than ten. This rearrangement joins TRBV25-1 to TRBJ1-1; D gene ambiguous. There are 14 residues in the CDR3. The V gene lost 2 bases and the J gene lost 8 bases, with 15 bases spanning the gap. Germline V CDR1 and CDR2: MGHDK, SYGVNS. The CDR3 region has the DNA TGTGCCAGCAGTGAACACAGCGGGTCGGGGGAAGCTTTCTTT. Translating gives CASSEHSGSGEAFF.

This clone was counted many times. This chain uses TRBV18 with TRBJ1-1; TRBD1 might be the D (6 bases). CDR3 length equals 12 residues. Germline loops: CDR1 KGHSH, CDR2 LQKENI. Trimming cost V 4 bases and J 3 bases, with 6 bases left between them. This CDR3 reads CASSRQDTEAFF. DNA for the CDR3: TGTGCCAGCTCACGACAGGACACTGAAGCTTTCTTT.

V usage is TRBV27 and J usage is TRBJ1-2; 8 nucleotides agree with TRBD1. CDR3 length equals 14 residues. With 6 bases clipped from V and 1 base from J, the junction kept 4 bases outside the gene matches. CDR1 MNHEY and CDR2 SMNVEV come from the germline V gene (reference sequence). CDR3 sequence reads: CASSQGQGNYGYTF. The CDR3 DNA follows: TGTGCCAGCAGCCAAGGACAGGGTAACTATGGCTACACCTTC.

This clone appeared a few times. This chain uses TRBV7-9 with TRBJ2-5, with unresolved D. V lost 7 bases to trimming and J lost 5 bases, with 8 bases between them. Germline loops: CDR1 SEHNR, CDR2 FQNEAQ (reference sequence). The CDR3 runs to 11 residues. Here the CDR3 reads CASIGGETQYF. Here the CDR3 DNA reads TGTGCCAGCATAGGCGGTGAGACCCAGTACTTC.

The V gene is TRBV20-1, the J gene TRBJ2-5; no definite D call. V lost 4 bases and J lost 5, with 8 bases in between. The CDR3 is 11 residues long. Germline-derived CDR1 and CDR2 are DFQATT and SNEGSKA (reference sequence). CDR3 sequence (DNA): TGCAGTGCTACCAAACAGGAGACCCAGTACTTC. Its protein is CSATKQETQYF.

The genes are TRBV28 and TRBJ2-7; D is unresolved. The ends were cut back, 1 base at V and 3 bases at J, with 4 bases in the middle. The CDR3 runs to 12 residues. Per germline, CDR1 MDHEN and CDR2 SYDVKM. CDR3 nucleotides: TGTGCCAGCAGTTTATTCGGCTACGAGCAGTACTTC. It is translated as CASSLFGYEQYF.

This clone was picked up one time. J is TRBJ1-6 and V is TRBV4-2; 9 positions agree with TRBD1. This CDR3 spans 17 amino acids. From germline, CDR1 is LGHNA and CDR2 YNFKEQ. V shed 3 bases, J shed 7 bases, and the junction held 10 bases outside the gene matches. The CDR3 DNA is TGTGCCAGCAGCCAGGAGAAACCGGGACAGGGAAATTCACCCCTCCACTTT. This gives the protein CASSQEKPGQGNSPLHF.

The chain employs TRBV5-1 and TRBJ2-7, with TRBD2 as a possible D gene (5 bases). The V gene's germline CDR1 is SGHRS and CDR2 YFSETQ. Between the trimmed V and J ends, which lost 5 bases and 0 bases, there was a span of 12 bases. This CDR3 region has 14 residues. The CDR3 sequence is CASSGTAGSYEQYF. Here the CDR3 DNA reads TGCGCCAGCAGTGGAACTGCGGGCTCCTACGAGCAGTACTTC.

This clone is classed as medium-sized. CDR3 bases: TGCGCCAGCAGCCATCTTCCCAGCACAGATACGCAGTATTTT. Residues: CASSHLPSTDTQYF. The V call is TRBV4-3, the J call TRBJ2-3; D uncertain. The length of the CDR3 is 14 residues. Trimming took off 3 bases at V and 0 bases at J, with 7 bases between the two ends. Germline lookup yields CDR1 LGHNA and CDR2 YSLEER.

The chain has TRBV28 and TRBJ1-6; 9 bases are shared with TRBD1. V gave up 7 bases and J gave up 6 bases; unmatched junction bases: 7. There are 15 residues in the CDR3. Germline loops: CDR1 MDHEN, CDR2 SYDVKM. This CDR3 reads CASTVPGQGNSPLHF. CDR3 sequence (DNA): TGTGCCAGCACCGTACCGGGACAGGGTAATTCACCCCTCCACTTT. Full variable domain (missing parts from reference TRBV28 and TRBJ1-6): DVKVTQSSRYLVKRTGEKVFLECVQDMDHENMFWYRQDPGLGLRLIYFSYDVKMKEKGDIPEGYSVSREKKERFSLILESASTNQTSMYLCASTVPGQGNSPLHFGNGTRLTVT.

This sequence joins TRBV28 and TRBJ2-2; 7 bases fit TRBD1. V was pared by 4 bases and J by 1 base, with 3 bases of the junction left unmatched. The CDR3 is 15 residues long. Germline assignment: CDR1 MDHEN and CDR2 SYDVKM. CDR3 nucleotides: TGTGCCAGCAGTTATGGGGACAGGAACACCGGGGAGCTGTTTTTT. It is translated as CASSYGDRNTGELFF.

This clone has only a few counts. V and J are TRBV6-5 and TRBJ2-7, with a possible D match to TRBD2 (6 bases). CDR3 length equals 13 residues. Trimming took off 2 bases at V and 3 bases at J, with 8 bases between the two ends. CDR1 MNHEY and CDR2 SVGAGI come from the germline V gene. In DNA form, the CDR3 reads TGTGCCAGCAGTTACGTGGGGGGCTACGAGCAGTACTTC. Residues: CASSYVGGYEQYF.

The rearrangement links TRBV19 to TRBJ2-1; D unclear. The length of the CDR3 is 13 residues. Germline V lookup: CDR1 LNHDA, CDR2 SQIVND (reference sequence). V gave up 0 bases and J gave up 5 bases, with 5 bases separating them. CDR3 sequence (DNA): TGTGCCAGTAGTATAGATGCGGACAATGAGCAGTTCTTC. Protein sequence: CASSIDADNEQFF.